These 29 T cell receptor beta chains share one sample of origin, sequenced in a study of monozygotic twins with inflammatory bowel disease. TCRdb reanalyzed the 5' RACE reads, giving one entry per CDR3 protein sequence and no DNA. The sample has 110,000 or so distinct CDR3 sequences; the top ten hold approximately 13%. The sample consisted of blood. The receptor source for this set is a human donor with ulcerative colitis or Crohn's disease, or a healthy co-twin of an affected twin (not recorded which).

The V and J genes are TRBV20-1 and TRBJ2-7; no DNA is available, so the TRBD1 call from TCRdb remains unchecked. The germline CDR1 and CDR2 sequences are DFQATT and SNEGSKA (reference sequence). The CDR3 sequence is 15 residues long. The CDR3 loop reads CSAYRGQGADYEQYF.

The J gene is TRBJ2-1, the V gene TRBV12-3 or TRBV12-4; as DNA is missing, the TRBD2 call by TCRdb cannot be tested. This CDR3 region has 16 residues. The CDR3 sequence is CASRTSGKSSYNEQFF.

The J gene is TRBJ1-2, the V gene TRBV18; TCRdb's D call of TRBD1 is untestable without DNA. Per germline, CDR1 KGHSH and CDR2 LQKENI. The CDR3 is 13 residues long. The CDR3 loop reads CASSPAGAGGYTF.

This chain joins TRBV7-9 and TRBJ1-1. Germline V gene data show CDR1 as SEHNR and CDR2 as FQNEAQ (reference sequence). The CDR3 loop spans 16 amino acids. This CDR3 is CASSPFGGVSGTEAFF.

The CDR3: CSAQLQGRDTQYF. V gene TRBV20-1 combines with J gene TRBJ2-3; TCRdb lists TRBD1, though no DNA is available to test this call. This CDR3 is built from 13 residues. Germline V gene data show CDR1 as DFQATT and CDR2 as SNEGSKA (reference sequence).

The V and J genes are TRBV4-3 and TRBJ1-1. The CDR3 is 14 amino acids. Germline loops: CDR1 LGHNA, CDR2 YSLEER. The CDR3 here is CASSQVESHTEAFF.

The chain uses TRBV28 and TRBJ1-5. The germline CDR1 and CDR2 sequences are MDHEN and SYDVKM. The CDR3 runs to 17 residues. This CDR3 is CASSLASSWTPNQPQHF.

V and J are TRBV29-1 and TRBJ2-5; TCRdb lists TRBD1, though no DNA is available to test this call. CDR1 and CDR2 from the germline V gene are SQVTM and ANQGSEA. This CDR3 contains 13 residues. This chain's CDR3 is CSVGEAGLSAQYF. Based on the CDR3 plus reference TRBV29-1 and TRBJ2-5, the full variable domain is SAVISQKPSRDICQRGTSLTIQCQVDSQVTMMFWYRQQPGQSLTLIATANQGSEATYESGFVIDKFPISRPNLTFSTLTVSNMSPEDSSIYLCSVGEAGLSAQYFGPGTRLLVL.

This chain connects TRBV7-9 to TRBJ2-1; without DNA, the TCRdb call of TRBD1 cannot be checked. This CDR3 has 15 amino acids. Per germline, CDR1 SEHNR and CDR2 FQNEAQ (reference sequence). The CDR3 protein is CASGLGTGVNNEQFF. Combining the CDR3 with reference TRBV7-9 and TRBJ2-1 gives the whole variable domain DTGVSQNPRHKITKRGQNVTFRCDPISEHNRLYWYRQTLGQGPEFLTYFQNEAQLEKSRLLSDRFSAERPKGSFSTLEIQRTEQGDSAMYLCASGLGTGVNNEQFFGPGTRLTVL.

The J gene is TRBJ1-6, the V gene TRBV21-1; TCRdb reports TRBD1, a call that lacks DNA to check it against. TRBV21-1 is a documented pseudogene. This CDR3 region has 19 residues. The CDR3: CASSIKNSMKRGWERSLHF.

The chain has TRBV28 and TRBJ2-5; without DNA, the TCRdb call of TRBD1 cannot be checked. Germline lookup yields CDR1 MDHEN and CDR2 SYDVKM. The CDR3 runs 14 residues. CDR3 protein: CASSNTDRVETQYF. Full variable domain (remainder filled in from reference TRBV28 and TRBJ2-5): DVKVTQSSRYLVKRTGEKVFLECVQDMDHENMFWYRQDPGLGLRLIYFSYDVKMKEKGDIPEGYSVSREKKERFSLILESASTNQTSMYLCASSNTDRVETQYFGPGTRLLVL.

The chain links TRBV5-1 to TRBJ2-7; TCRdb proposes TRBD2, but this gene call is untestable without DNA. This CDR3 is 16 amino acids long. In germline, CDR1 is SGHRS, CDR2 YFSETQ. CDR3 protein: CASSLGLAGGNYEQYF.

The V call is TRBV7-8, the J call TRBJ2-1; TCRdb names TRBD1, which stays unverified in the absence of DNA. This CDR3 has 15 residues. CDR1 and CDR2 from the germline V gene are SGHVS and FQNEAQ. CDR3 in amino acids: CASSFEGAVYNEQFF.

The V call is TRBV5-6, the J call TRBJ2-5; the TCRdb D gene call, TRBD1, has no DNA to confirm it. CDR3 length: 14 residues. The germline V gene encodes CDR1 SGHDT and CDR2 YYEEEE. CDR3 amino acids: CASSSGQFDETQYF.

The chain uses TRBV24-1 and TRBJ2-1. There are 13 residues in the CDR3. In germline, CDR1 is KGHDR, CDR2 SFDVKD. The CDR3 region is CATSDGRRNEQFF.

V and J are TRBV6-2 or TRBV6-3 and TRBJ1-5; TCRdb names TRBD1, which stays unverified in the absence of DNA. Per the germline V gene, CDR1 is MNHEY and CDR2 is SVGEGT. The CDR3 runs 13 residues. The CDR3 spells CASSTYREQPQHF.

This sequence joins TRBV5-1 and TRBJ2-7; TCRdb lists TRBD1, though no DNA is available to test this call. The CDR3 loop spans 15 amino acids. In germline, CDR1 is SGHRS, CDR2 YFSETQ. The CDR3 region is CASSQGQGVSYEQYF.

The rearrangement uses TRBV7-3 and TRBJ2-1; TCRdb designates TRBD2, a call that cannot be tested without DNA. CDR3 size: 16 residues. Germline-derived CDR1 and CDR2 are SGHTA and FQGTGA. The CDR3 loop reads CASSLGTSDLYNEQFF.

This CDR3 is CASSLGTFNTDTQYF. This chain connects TRBV5-1 to TRBJ2-3; TCRdb indicates TRBD1, and absent DNA this call remains unverified. Per germline, CDR1 SGHRS and CDR2 YFSETQ. The CDR3 totals 15 residues. Together with reference TRBV5-1 and TRBJ2-3, the CDR3 gives the full variable domain: KAGVTQTPRYLIKTRGQQVTLSCSPISGHRSVSWYQQTPGQGLQFLFEYFSETQRNKGNFPGRFSGRQFSNSRSEMNVSTLELGDSALYLCASSLGTFNTDTQYFGPGTRLTVL.

The V call is TRBV5-1, the J call TRBJ2-1; TCRdb names TRBD2, which stays unverified in the absence of DNA. The CDR3 has 15 residues. CDR1 is SGHRS, CDR2 YFSETQ, per germline. CDR3 loop: CASSLAGESYNEQFF. The whole variable domain, remainder taken from reference TRBV5-1 and TRBJ2-1, is KAGVTQTPRYLIKTRGQQVTLSCSPISGHRSVSWYQQTPGQGLQFLFEYFSETQRNKGNFPGRFSGRQFSNSRSEMNVSTLELGDSALYLCASSLAGESYNEQFFGPGTRLTVL.

The chain uses TRBV18 and TRBJ2-2; TCRdb's D call of TRBD1 is untestable without DNA. This CDR3 has 17 amino acids. From germline, CDR1 is KGHSH and CDR2 LQKENI. CDR3 protein: CASSPETGKGYTGELFF.

The chain has TRBV6-5 and TRBJ1-5; TCRdb picks TRBD1, but there is no DNA to check that call. Germline V CDR1 and CDR2: MNHEY, SVGAGI. This CDR3 is built from 17 residues. The CDR3 loop reads CASSYPSGQVSNQPQHF.

The chain carries TRBV12-3 or TRBV12-4 and TRBJ1-1. The CDR3 extends over 13 amino acids. The CDR3 here is CASSSEGNTEAFF.

The chain couples TRBV6-1 to TRBJ1-3; TCRdb outputs TRBD1, but without DNA this stays unchecked. Germline-derived CDR1 and CDR2 are MNHNS and SASEGT. This CDR3 is 15 amino acids long. The CDR3: CASRARRGSGNTIYF.

CDR3 protein: CASSLALAGETQYF. The rearrangement uses TRBV7-2 and TRBJ2-5. The CDR3 has 14 residues. Germline V gives CDR1 SGHTA, CDR2 FQGNSA.

CDR3 sequence: CASSNPGQTRGTEAFF. This chain joins TRBV5-1 and TRBJ1-1; lacking DNA, the TRBD1 call made by TCRdb goes unchecked. The germline V gene encodes CDR1 SGHRS and CDR2 YFSETQ. The CDR3 covers 16 residues.

The genes are TRBV4-2 and TRBJ1-2; TCRdb's D call of TRBD1 is untestable without DNA. Germline V CDR1 and CDR2: LGHNA, YNFKEQ. The length of the CDR3 is 16 residues. The CDR3 sequence is CASSQEPGVPLYGYTF.

The chain uses TRBV7-2 and TRBJ2-7. The germline V gene encodes CDR1 SGHTA and CDR2 FQGNSA. This CDR3 spans 16 amino acids. The CDR3 loop reads CASSLQLKASSYEQYF.

The chain joins TRBV2 to TRBJ1-5; TCRdb's D call of TRBD1 is untestable without DNA. The CDR3 has 14 amino acids. Germline V gene lookup returns CDR1 SNHLY and CDR2 FYNNEI. The CDR3 loop reads CASSIQGAVQPQHF.